A selection of T cell receptor beta chains follows, all from one sample in a study of naive and memory T cell subsets. Via MiXCR, TCRdb re-called the UMI-ligation and nested PCR reads, giving one row per CDR3 protein. In the table there are 70,000 to 95,000 distinct CDR3 sequences, around 6.5% of which are singletons. The sequencing sample was made of central memory CD4+ T cells from blood. Source of these receptors: a human donor in good health. CDR3s include the opening cysteine and the closing phenylalanine or tryptophan. Each record gives: clone size, V gene, J gene, D gene, CDR3 protein, CDR3 DNA. A D gene is named only where the DNA matches it firmly. A row's size may be missing; if present it is once, few, many or a size class.

size: few
V: TRBV30
J: TRBJ2-3
D: TRBD2
CDR3: CAWRVLAGRTDTQYF
DNA: TGTGCCTGGAGGGTTCTAGCGGGCCGCACAGATACGCAGTATTTT

size: few
V: TRBV7-9
J: TRBJ2-5
D: -
CDR3: CASSNSRDQETQYF
DNA: TGTGCCAGCAGCAACAGCAGAGACCAAGAGACCCAGTACTTC

size: many
V: TRBV6-2/TRBV6-3
J: TRBJ1-1
D: -
CDR3: CASSGQKNTEAFF
DNA: TGTGCCAGCAGTGGACAGAAGAACACTGAAGCTTTCTTT

size: -
V: TRBV20-1
J: TRBJ2-1
D: -
CDR3: CSASDPGLNYNEQFF
DNA: TGCAGTGCTAGTGACCCGGGACTCAACTACAATGAGCAGTTCTTC

size: -
V: TRBV7-2
J: TRBJ1-1
D: -
CDR3: CASSFGQPTEAFF
DNA: TGTGCCAGCAGCTTTGGGCAGCCCACTGAAGCTTTCTTT

size: many
V: TRBV2
J: TRBJ1-1
D: -
CDR3: CASAVVVTTEAFF
DNA: TGTGCCAGCGCGGTAGTGGTTACCACTGAAGCTTTCTTT

size: many
V: TRBV15
J: TRBJ1-5
D: TRBD1
CDR3: CATSRDYRQGGSNQPQHF
DNA: TGTGCCACCAGCAGAGATTATCGACAGGGCGGTAGCAATCAGCCCCAGCATTTT

size: many
V: TRBV10-2
J: TRBJ1-6
D: -
CDR3: CASGAGGNNSPLHF
DNA: TGCGCCAGCGGTGCAGGTGGGAATAATTCACCCCTCCACTTT

size: many
V: TRBV9
J: TRBJ1-2
D: -
CDR3: CASSHGSRNGYTF
DNA: TGTGCCAGCAGCCACGGCAGCCGGAATGGCTACACCTTC

size: many
V: TRBV7-2
J: TRBJ2-5
D: -
CDR3: CASSVAGATSETQYF
DNA: TGTGCCAGCAGCGTGGCAGGGGCGACTTCAGAGACCCAGTACTTC

size: few
V: TRBV14
J: TRBJ2-5
D: -
CDR3: CASSQARASTQYF
DNA: TGTGCCAGCAGCCAAGCCCGCGCTTCCACCCAGTACTTC

size: many
V: TRBV28
J: TRBJ1-2
D: -
CDR3: CASSYSAGSYGYTF
DNA: TGTGCCAGCAGTTACTCAGCAGGGAGCTATGGCTACACCTTC

size: -
V: TRBV20-1
J: TRBJ2-1
D: -
CDR3: CSARARGAGAGHEQFF
DNA: TGCAGTGCTAGGGCTCGGGGGGCGGGAGCGGGGCATGAGCAGTTCTTC

size: many
V: TRBV10-3
J: TRBJ2-5
D: -
CDR3: CAISEGERETQYF
DNA: TGTGCCATCAGTGAGGGGGAGAGAGAGACCCAGTACTTC

size: -
V: TRBV30
J: TRBJ2-5
D: TRBD1
CDR3: CAWTGQGVGTQYF
DNA: TGTGCCTGGACGGGACAGGGGGTAGGGACCCAGTACTTC

size: many
V: TRBV27
J: TRBJ1-2
D: -
CDR3: CASSPNPNYGYTF
DNA: TGTGCCAGCAGTCCCAATCCTAACTATGGCTACACCTTC

size: -
V: TRBV18
J: TRBJ2-7
D: TRBD1
CDR3: CASSQGQYLYEQYF
DNA: TGTGCCAGCTCACAGGGACAGTACCTCTACGAGCAGTACTTC

size: -
V: TRBV3-1
J: TRBJ2-3
D: TRBD2
CDR3: CASSQRAGGGERNTQYF
DNA: TGTGCCAGCAGCCAACGGGCTGGCGGGGGGGAGAGAAATACGCAGTATTTT

size: few
V: TRBV20-1
J: TRBJ1-2
D: -
CDR3: CSARQGGGYTF
DNA: TGCAGTGCTAGACAGGGCGGGGGCTACACCTTC

size: -
V: TRBV7-8
J: TRBJ2-5
D: -
CDR3: CASSSGTRETQYF
DNA: TGTGCCAGCAGCTCCGGGACCAGAGAGACCCAGTACTTC

size: many
V: TRBV28
J: TRBJ1-2
D: -
CDR3: CASSLVYFAGRDWGYTF
DNA: TGTGCCAGCAGTTTAGTCTACTTTGCTGGCAGGGACTGGGGCTACACCTTC

size: -
V: TRBV7-2
J: TRBJ2-3
D: -
CDR3: CASSFLLAGGDTQYF
DNA: TGTGCCAGCAGCTTTCTCCTAGCCGGGGGAGATACGCAGTATTTT

size: many
V: TRBV10-3
J: TRBJ2-7
D: -
CDR3: CAISVTPGRSSYEQYF
DNA: TGTGCCATCAGCGTCACCCCGGGACGGAGCTCCTACGAGCAGTACTTC

size: many
V: TRBV11-2
J: TRBJ2-7
D: TRBD1
CDR3: CASSSGQGPNSYEQYF
DNA: TGTGCCAGCAGCTCAGGACAGGGGCCGAACTCCTACGAGCAGTACTTC

size: many
V: TRBV10-3
J: TRBJ2-1
D: -
CDR3: CAISEVEVYNEQFF
DNA: TGTGCCATCAGTGAAGTTGAGGTCTACAATGAGCAGTTCTTC

size: many
V: TRBV20-1
J: TRBJ1-1
D: -
CDR3: CSAFRDTEAFF
DNA: TGCAGTGCTTTCCGGGACACTGAAGCTTTCTTT

size: few
V: TRBV7-3
J: TRBJ2-1
D: TRBD1
CDR3: CASSLWAGGNEQFF
DNA: TGTGCCAGCAGCTTATGGGCAGGGGGCAATGAGCAGTTCTTC

size: few
V: TRBV5-1
J: TRBJ2-1
D: TRBD1
CDR3: CASTRTGGNEQFF
DNA: TGCGCCAGCACGAGGACAGGAGGTAATGAGCAGTTCTTC

size: many
V: TRBV29-1
J: TRBJ1-1
D: -
CDR3: CSVRQAAMNTEAFF
DNA: TGCAGCGTAAGGCAGGCAGCTATGAACACTGAAGCTTTCTTT

size: -
V: TRBV7-8
J: TRBJ1-4
D: TRBD1
CDR3: CASSQDRADEKLFF
DNA: TGTGCCAGCAGCCAAGACAGGGCGGATGAAAAACTGTTTTTT

size: many
V: TRBV6-1
J: TRBJ2-7
D: -
CDR3: CASSEWGTYEQYF
DNA: TGTGCCAGCAGTGAGTGGGGAACCTACGAGCAGTACTTC

size: many
V: TRBV13
J: TRBJ2-1
D: TRBD2
CDR3: CASSLRTSGNNEQFF
DNA: TGTGCCAGCAGCTTGCGGACTAGCGGGAACAATGAGCAGTTCTTC

size: many
V: TRBV6-1
J: TRBJ2-5
D: TRBD1
CDR3: CASSGGTGQETQYF
DNA: TGTGCCAGCAGTGGGGGGACAGGTCAAGAGACCCAGTACTTC

size: many
V: TRBV30
J: TRBJ2-2
D: -
CDR3: CAWSRQGLGELFF
DNA: TGTGCCTGGAGTCGCCAGGGGCTCGGGGAGCTGTTTTTT

size: many
V: TRBV28
J: TRBJ2-5
D: -
CDR3: CASSGGPQETQYF
DNA: TGTGCCAGCAGCGGGGGCCCCCAAGAGACCCAGTACTTC

size: many
V: TRBV7-9
J: TRBJ1-2
D: -
CDR3: CASRLGAGGYTF
DNA: TGTGCCAGCAGACTTGGTGCAGGGGGCTACACCTTC

size: many
V: TRBV20-1
J: TRBJ1-5
D: -
CDR3: CSARERIGGNQPQHF
DNA: TGCAGTGCTAGAGAGAGGATCGGGGGCAATCAGCCCCAGCATTTT

size: -
V: TRBV13
J: TRBJ2-7
D: -
CDR3: CASSPPGTPGYEQYF
DNA: TGTGCCAGCAGCCCCCCCGGGACTCCCGGCTACGAGCAGTACTTC

size: -
V: TRBV5-1
J: TRBJ2-3
D: TRBD1
CDR3: CASSLPGTGSGTDTQYF
DNA: TGCGCCAGCAGCCTCCCAGGGACAGGGTCGGGCACAGATACGCAGTATTTT

size: many
V: TRBV12-3/TRBV12-4
J: TRBJ1-1
D: -
CDR3: CASRAGTWFAESTEAFF
DNA: TGTGCCAGCAGGGCCGGGACTTGGTTCGCCGAAAGCACTGAAGCTTTCTTT

size: -
V: TRBV12-3/TRBV12-4
J: TRBJ2-2
D: TRBD2
CDR3: CASKAAGGIGELFF
DNA: TGTGCCAGCAAAGCAGCGGGGGGTATAGGGGAGCTGTTTTTT

size: many
V: TRBV25-1
J: TRBJ1-5
D: -
CDR3: CASSDRYSNQPQHF
DNA: TGTGCCAGCAGTGACAGGTATAGCAATCAGCCCCAGCATTTT

size: -
V: TRBV6-6
J: TRBJ1-6
D: TRBD1
CDR3: CASSQQTGGIYSPLHF
DNA: TGTGCCAGCAGTCAACAGACAGGGGGCATTTATTCACCCCTCCACTTT

size: many
V: TRBV29-1
J: TRBJ2-1
D: -
CDR3: CSARLGRNEQFF
DNA: TGCAGCGCCCGACTAGGCCGCAATGAGCAGTTCTTC

size: many
V: TRBV29-1
J: TRBJ2-3
D: TRBD2
CDR3: CSVTPSGRGDTQYF
DNA: TGCAGCGTTACCCCTAGCGGGAGGGGGGATACGCAGTATTTT

size: many
V: TRBV7-6
J: TRBJ2-3
D: TRBD2
CDR3: CASSLDGTSGLTDTQYF
DNA: TGTGCCAGCAGCTTAGATGGGACTAGCGGACTCACAGATACGCAGTATTTT

size: -
V: TRBV20-1
J: TRBJ1-2
D: TRBD1
CDR3: CSATSGDRQYGYTF
DNA: TGCAGTGCTACCTCCGGGGACAGACAATATGGCTACACCTTC

size: -
V: TRBV16
J: TRBJ2-7
D: -
CDR3: CASSQSAGEYEQYF
DNA: TGTGCCAGCAGCCAATCGGCAGGGGAATACGAGCAGTACTTC

size: -
V: TRBV4-3
J: TRBJ2-7
D: TRBD2
CDR3: CASSQQAGDSYEQYF
DNA: TGCGCCAGCAGCCAACAAGCGGGGGACTCCTACGAGCAGTACTTC

size: -
V: TRBV7-6
J: TRBJ2-5
D: -
CDR3: CASSLAPGQTAQETQYF
DNA: TGTGCCAGCAGCTTAGCCCCAGGACAGACCGCCCAAGAGACCCAGTACTTC

size: -
V: TRBV14
J: TRBJ2-3
D: TRBD2
CDR3: CASSQEEYGGDTDTQYF
DNA: TGTGCCAGCAGCCAAGAGGAGTACGGGGGGGACACAGATACGCAGTATTTT

size: many
V: TRBV12-3/TRBV12-4
J: TRBJ2-7
D: -
CDR3: CASGLSATGKYF
DNA: TGTGCCAGCGGACTGAGTGCCACGGGAAAGTACTTC

size: medium-sized
V: TRBV20-1
J: TRBJ1-4
D: -
CDR3: CSASRPGGNCFF
DNA: TGCAGTGCCTCTAGACCTGGGGGGAACTGTTTTTTT

size: few
V: TRBV4-1
J: TRBJ2-3
D: TRBD2
CDR3: CASSPRGGLAGGLPGDTQYF
DNA: TGCGCCAGCAGCCCCCGGGGAGGACTAGCGGGGGGACTCCCCGGAGATACGCAGTATTTT

size: many
V: TRBV6-2/TRBV6-3
J: TRBJ2-7
D: TRBD2
CDR3: CASKTSSGSEQYF
DNA: TGTGCCAGCAAGACATCAAGCGGGAGCGAGCAGTACTTC